Below are 29 T cell receptor beta chains sequenced from a single sample in a study of blood T cell repertoires in COVID-19. Assay used: immunoSEQ multiplex PCR; TCRdb lists only in-frame clones, some missing. The repertoire holds a few hundred thousand clones, with around 90% as singletons. The sample taken for sequencing was PBMCs or T cells enriched from blood (not recorded which). These receptors were obtained from a young woman with acute COVID-19.

The rearrangement uses TRBV29-1 and TRBJ1-1, with no clear D. Trimming removed 6 bases from V and 0 bases from J, with 17 bases in between. The germline V gene encodes CDR1 SQVTM and CDR2 ANQGSEA. The CDR3 totals 15 residues. This CDR3 reads CSVGSGSLVNTEAFF. The CDR3 DNA reads as TGCAGCGTGGGTTCCGGAAGTCTAGTGAACACTGAAGCTTTCTTT.

This clone occurred once. This chain links TRBV6-5 with TRBJ2-7, with 11 bases that match TRBD2. J was trimmed by 9 bases and V by 6 bases; bases with no gene match: 7. CDR3 length equals 13 residues. Germline values: CDR1 MNHEY, CDR2 SVGAGI. CDR3 sequence (DNA): TGTGCCAGCAGACTAGCGGGGGAAACCCCGCAGTACTTC. Translation gives CASRLAGETPQYF.

The genes are TRBV7-3 and TRBJ1-2; TRBD1 matches at 8 bases. The CDR3 runs 15 residues. Germline trimming cut 4 bases from V and 4 bases from J; bases unmatched to any gene: 8. CDR1 is SGHTA and CDR2 is FQGTGA in the germline V gene. This CDR3 reads CASSSSGGVSYGYTF. The CDR3 DNA sequence: TGTGCCAGCAGCTCATCAGGGGGCGTAAGCTATGGCTACACCTTC. The variable domain in full, completed from reference TRBV7-3 and TRBJ1-2, reads GAGVSQTPSNKVTEKGKYVELRCDPISGHTALYWYRQSLGQGPEFLIYFQGTGAADDSGLPNDRFFAVRPEGSVSTLKIQRTERGDSAVYLCASSSSGGVSYGYTFGSGTRLTVV.

This clone was seen a single time. The rearrangement links TRBV7-3 to TRBJ2-7; no reliable D call. Trimming shortened V by 0 bases and J by 3 bases, and 9 bases separated the two germline ends. This CDR3 has 14 residues. Germline V CDR1 and CDR2: SGHTA, FQGTGA. CDR3 amino acids: CASSLTEGGYEQYF. The CDR3 DNA reads TGTGCCAGCAGCTTAACCGAAGGCGGCTACGAGCAGTACTTC. Full variable domain (missing parts from reference TRBV7-3 and TRBJ2-7): GAGVSQTPSNKVTEKGKYVELRCDPISGHTALYWYRQSLGQGPEFLIYFQGTGAADDSGLPNDRFFAVRPEGSVSTLKIQRTERGDSAVYLCASSLTEGGYEQYFGPGTRLTVT.

The chain is built from TRBV12-5 and TRBJ1-6; D gene ambiguous. Per germline, CDR1 LGHNT and CDR2 FRNRAP. The CDR3 totals 14 residues. The V and J ends lost 3 bases and 6 bases respectively, with 9 bases between them. In nucleotides, the CDR3 is TGTGCTAGTGGTTTCCTTTCTCCTAATTCACCCCTCCACTTT. It codes for CASGFLSPNSPLHF.

The chain has TRBV10-1 and TRBJ2-3, with D perhaps TRBD1 (5 bases). The CDR3 runs to 16 residues. CDR1 and CDR2 (germline): WNHNN, SYGVQD (reference sequence). The germline V and J ends were trimmed by 2 bases and 2 bases, with 14 bases remaining between them. For the CDR3, the DNA is TGCGCCAGCAGTGAGAATCGTAGGGGCCTCACAGATACGCAGTATTTT. Its translation is CASSENRRGLTDTQYF.

The chain employs TRBV6-6 and TRBJ2-5; 7 bases match TRBD1. From germline, CDR1 is MNHNY and CDR2 SVGAGI (reference sequence). The CDR3 has 14 residues. The trim removed 4 bases at V and 3 bases at J, leaving 5 bases unmatched. In DNA, the CDR3 is TGTGCCAGCAGTTTTACAGGGGCGGAAGAGACCCAGTACTTC. Its translation: CASSFTGAEETQYF.

This chain uses TRBV30 with TRBJ2-7, with a weak D call TRBD2 (6 bases). CDR3 length: 13 amino acids. Germline CDR1 reads GTSNPN; CDR2 reads SVGIG (reference sequence). V was pared by 2 bases and J by 3 bases, with 11 bases between. CDR3: CAWSNRERYEQYF. The CDR3 bases are TGTGCCTGGAGTAATCGGGAGCGCTACGAGCAGTACTTC.

Concerning this clone: The same CDR3 also results from other DNA sequences found in this sample. The genes are TRBV19 and TRBJ2-3; D remains ambiguous. V shed 5 bases and J shed 0 bases, with 6 bases lying between them. The CDR3 has 13 amino acids. CDR1 and CDR2 (germline): LNHDA, SQIVND (reference sequence). The CDR3 here is CASSPSSTDTQYF. Here the CDR3 DNA reads TGTGCCAGTAGTCCGTCTAGCACAGATACGCAGTATTTT. Full variable domain (outside the CDR3, taken from reference TRBV19 and TRBJ2-3): DGGITQSPKYLFRKEGQNVTLSCEQNLNHDAMYWYRQDPGQGLRLIYYSQIVNDFQKGDIAEGYSVSREKKESFPLTVTSAQKNPTAFYLCASSPSSTDTQYFGPGTRLTVL.

The rearrangement uses TRBV10-3 and TRBJ2-1, with TRBD2 identical over 9 bases. With 8 bases clipped from V and 2 bases from J, the junction kept 7 bases outside the gene matches. Germline V gene sequence: CDR1 ENHRY, CDR2 SYGVKD. CDR3 length: 15 residues. Here the CDR3 reads CAIGATSGPYNEQFF. The CDR3 DNA reads as TGTGCCATCGGGGCTACTAGCGGGCCCTACAATGAGCAGTTCTTC.

The gene calls are TRBV5-6 and TRBJ2-2; D is possibly TRBD2 (6 bases). Deletions cut 4 bases from V and 1 base from J, with 14 bases between. Germline lookup yields CDR1 SGHDT and CDR2 YYEEEE. The CDR3 length is 16 residues. The CDR3 spells CASSLRDFWNTGELFF. CDR3 DNA: TGTGCCAGCAGCCTAAGGGACTTCTGGAACACCGGGGAGCTGTTTTTT. Full variable domain (remainder filled in from reference TRBV5-6 and TRBJ2-2): DAGVTQSPTHLIKTRGQQVTLRCSPKSGHDTVSWYQQALGQGPQFIFQYYEEEERQRGNFPDRFSGHQFPNYSSELNVNALLLGDSALYLCASSLRDFWNTGELFFGEGSRLTVL.

V usage is TRBV7-9 and J usage is TRBJ1-2; D call uncertain. The CDR3 extends over 14 amino acids. V shed 0 bases and J shed 1 base, with 6 bases lying between them. Germline-derived CDR1 and CDR2 are SEHNR and FQNEAQ (reference sequence). The CDR3 DNA sequence: TGTGCCAGCAGCTTAGCGATGAGTAACTATGGCTACACCTTC. It yields the protein CASSLAMSNYGYTF.

The V call is TRBV29-1, the J call TRBJ1-2; perhaps TRBD1 as D (6 bases). V was trimmed by 7 bases and J by 4 bases, leaving 13 bases between them. This CDR3 comprises 12 residues. Germline V gives CDR1 SQVTM, CDR2 ANQGSEA. CDR3 region: CSAWGLRYGYTF. The CDR3 DNA reads as TGCAGCGCGTGGGGGCTACGCTATGGCTACACCTTC.

This chain joins TRBV19 and TRBJ2-7, with 9 bases aligning to TRBD1. The CDR3 has 15 residues. Germline V gives CDR1 LNHDA, CDR2 SQIVND (reference sequence). With 7 bases clipped from V and 1 base from J, the junction kept 8 bases outside the gene matches. The DNA of the CDR3 is TGTGCCAGTACCAGGGCCGGGACAGGGTCCTACGAGCAGTACTTC. This encodes CASTRAGTGSYEQYF.

The chain employs TRBV6-5 and TRBJ2-7; 7 nucleotides match TRBD2. The length of the CDR3 is 15 residues. With 0 bases clipped from V and 9 bases from J, the junction kept 11 bases outside the gene matches. Germline assignment: CDR1 MNHEY and CDR2 SVGAGI. CDR3 DNA sequence: TGTGCCAGCAGTTACTCGTTTAGCGGGTCTACCGGGCAGTACTTC. Protein sequence: CASSYSFSGSTGQYF.

The V call is TRBV23-1, the J call TRBJ1-1; D gene ambiguous. TRBV23-1 carries the ORF label, with uncertain function. Trimming took 0 bases from V and 7 from J, leaving 21 bases between them. This CDR3 spans 17 amino acids. The CDR3 loop reads CASSQSTGTVRVREAFF. For the CDR3, the DNA is TGCGCCAGCAGTCAATCTACCGGCACCGTCCGGGTTCGTGAAGCTTTCTTT.

This chain links TRBV11-3 with TRBJ2-5; possible D gene TRBD1, 6 bases. V was clipped by 1 base and J by 5 bases, with 11 bases between them. The CDR3 contains 14 residues. CDR1 and CDR2 from the germline V gene are SGHNT and YENEEA. The CDR3 nucleotides are TGTGCCAGCAGCTTAGCAACAGGGCGGGAGACCCAGTACTTC. Its protein is CASSLATGRETQYF.

The rearrangement uses TRBV18 and TRBJ1-6; TRBD1 matches at 8 bases. V trimming: 6 bases; J trimming: 11 bases; junction bases outside the gene matches: 9. This CDR3 has 14 residues. Germline V gene lookup returns CDR1 KGHSH and CDR2 LQKENI. The CDR3 here is CASSAGGLDTPLHF. The DNA for the CDR3 is TGTGCCAGCTCTGCAGGGGGCCTCGACACACCCCTCCACTTT. Using reference TRBV18 and TRBJ1-6 for the parts outside the CDR3, the full variable domain is NAGVMQNPRHLVRRRGQEARLRCSPMKGHSHVYWYRQLPEEGLKFMVYLQKENIIDESGMPKERFSAEFPKEGPSILRIQQVVRGDSAAYFCASSAGGLDTPLHFGNGTRLTVT.

This clone was seen just once. The chain is built from TRBV28 and TRBJ2-1; maybe TRBD1 (5 bases). Between the trimmed V and J ends, which lost 2 bases and 6 bases, there was a span of 23 bases. The CDR3 has 18 amino acids. Germline V CDR1 and CDR2: MDHEN, SYDVKM. CDR3 DNA: TGTGCCAGCAGTTTAAGGTCGTGGGGCCAGGGCTGGGGCAATGAGCAGTTCTTC. This codes for CASSLRSWGQGWGNEQFF.

This chain links TRBV10-2 with TRBJ1-6; weak D call: TRBD1 (5 bases). The germline CDR1 and CDR2 sequences are WSHSY and SAAADI. The CDR3 runs to 12 residues. V was clipped by 4 bases and J by 10 bases, with 8 bases between them. The CDR3 nucleotides read TGCGCCAGCAGTGCAGGGCAATCACCCCTCCACTTT. Protein: CASSAGQSPLHF.

This chain joins TRBV10-3 and TRBJ1-5; D ambiguous. The CDR3 is 15 residues long. V was clipped by 0 bases and J by 1 base, with 7 bases between them. Germline V gives CDR1 ENHRY, CDR2 SYGVKD. CDR3 in amino acids: CAISESIQSNQPQHF. CDR3 DNA: TGTGCCATCAGTGAGTCGATCCAGAGCAATCAGCCCCAGCATTTT.

The chain uses TRBV27 and TRBJ2-1; TRBD2 might be the D (6 bases). Trimming removed 6 bases at V and 0 bases at J, with 12 bases between. The V gene's germline CDR1 is MNHEY and CDR2 SMNVEV (reference sequence). The CDR3 length is 15 residues. The CDR3 is CASSRTTSSYNEQFF. Written as DNA, the CDR3 is TGTGCCAGCAGCCGGACGACTAGCTCCTACAATGAGCAGTTCTTC.

This sequence joins TRBV27 and TRBJ1-2; maybe TRBD1 (6 bases). Trimming removed 5 bases at V and 8 bases at J, with 15 bases between. This CDR3 spans 13 amino acids. Germline CDR1 reads MNHEY; CDR2 reads SMNVEV (reference sequence). CDR3 in DNA: TGTGCCAGCAGTCCAACAGGGCTAGGCGGCTACACCTTC. Translating it yields CASSPTGLGGYTF.

This sequence joins TRBV19 and TRBJ1-1; perhaps TRBD1 as D (5 bases). Germline V CDR1 and CDR2: LNHDA, SQIVND (reference sequence). CDR3 length: 13 amino acids. The germline V and J ends were trimmed by 8 bases and 0 bases, with 10 bases remaining between them. The CDR3 loop reads CASGGTVNTEAFF. CDR3 nucleotide sequence: TGTGCCAGTGGGGGGACGGTGAACACTGAAGCTTTCTTT.

The V and J genes are TRBV28 and TRBJ2-1; the match to TRBD2 covers 8 bases. This CDR3 spans 15 amino acids. After removal of 4 bases from V and 6 bases from J, the junction contained 8 bases not matched to a gene. Germline loops: CDR1 MDHEN, CDR2 SYDVKM. DNA for the CDR3: TGTGCCAGCAGTTCAGCGGGAGTTGCCCCCAATGAGCAGTTCTTC. Its translation is CASSSAGVAPNEQFF.

The chain couples TRBV7-3 to TRBJ2-6, with a possible D match to TRBD1 (6 bases). The CDR3 spans 18 residues. Germline CDR1 reads SGHTA; CDR2 reads FQGTGA. V gave up 4 bases and J gave up 0 bases, with 16 bases separating them. The CDR3 is CASSSSGTSLSGANVLTF. For the CDR3, the DNA is TGTGCCAGCAGCTCTTCCGGGACATCCCTCTCTGGGGCCAACGTCCTGACTTTC.

The chain couples TRBV5-5 to TRBJ2-7; D possibly corresponds to TRBD1 (5 bases). V was cut by 4 bases and J by 0 bases, with 14 bases left in between. This CDR3 spans 15 amino acids. In germline, CDR1 is SGHKS, CDR2 YYEKEE (reference sequence). The CDR3: CASSLQGTSSYEQYF. The CDR3, as DNA: TGTGCCAGCAGCCTTCAGGGTACGAGCTCCTACGAGCAGTACTTC.

The chain joins TRBV11-2 to TRBJ2-3, with a possible D match to TRBD1 (6 bases). Per germline, CDR1 SGHAT and CDR2 FQNNGV. V lost 6 bases and J lost 1, with 20 bases in between. This CDR3 spans 17 amino acids. CDR3: CASRSKKGEGGTDTQYF. Here the CDR3 DNA reads TGTGCCAGCAGATCAAAAAAAGGCGAGGGGGGCACAGATACGCAGTATTTT.

The chain employs TRBV2 and TRBJ2-7, with TRBD1 identical over 9 bases. Germline V gene sequence: CDR1 SNHLY, CDR2 FYNNEI. The V segment lost 8 bases and the J segment 4 bases; nucleotides outside the gene matches: 9. The CDR3 length is 14 residues. CDR3 in amino acids: CASGAGTGMYEQYF. The CDR3 DNA follows: TGTGCCAGCGGGGCGGGGACAGGGATGTACGAGCAGTACTTC.